This T cell receptor beta chain was found in a study of T cell responses to AZD1222 COVID-19 vaccine (dated by TCRdb to the early 2020s). For context, the study as a whole: TCR sequencing was performed for about 250 trial participants, of whom approximately 200 were given two doses of AZD1222 and around 25 were given two doses of MenACWY control vaccine. Trial participants were enrolled by age into subgroups of 18-55, 56-69 and 70-plus years, and approximately 150, 30 and 60 TCR-sequenced participants, respectively, were included in these subgroups. The study at large found these results: Because no samples from the day 14 peak response were available, repertoires could be characterized only after the peak T cell response. In the small 56-69-year group, the increase in depth fell short of significance, most likely because of low power. Epitopes outside the regions mutated in the B.1.351 and B.1.1.7 variants were reportedly recognized by nearly half of the unique spike-specific TCRs. Spike-specific TCR breadth and depth rose significantly after two AZD1222 doses compared with day 0 and with MenACWY recipients. The vaccine-associated CD4 TCRs covered the entire spike protein, and the dominant responses fell in regions 160-218 and 743-854. Only five or six AZD1222 recipients were SARS-CoV-2 seropositive at baseline, limiting conclusions about previously exposed vaccinees. Participants were mostly white British, with more females than males. The authors suggested clonal diversity may have been underestimated.

Interpreted using the paper, the time point label stands for: about 28 days (+/-7) after the second vaccine dose. AZD1222 recipients given second doses at about 4 weeks or at about 12 weeks were pooled, since spike-specific TCR depth and breadth were not found to differ between the two schedules. Samples from vaccinated people were obtained from the UK trials COV001 and COV002, which included a single-blind randomized controlled phase 2/3 trial of AZD1222 (ChAdOx1 nCoV-19) in healthy adults. For TCRbeta chain sequencing, PBMC samples were collected from trial participants at day 0 and at day 28 after the second dose. The CDR3 regions of human TCRbeta chains were analyzed by immunosequencing. The paper's processing steps were these. Repertoire TCRs were checked for matches against a reference library of SARS-CoV-2-specific TCRs that had been generated using the MIRA antigen-specificity platform. Breadth was defined as the fraction of unique TCRs that were SARS-CoV-2-associated. Depth was defined as the fraction of total T cells that were SARS-CoV-2-associated. Using the MIRA data, each spike-specific TCR was mapped to the spike region that the TCR reacts to and placed in a CD4 or CD8 class. Log10-transformed breadth and depth values were compared by one-way ANOVA with Sidak's multiple comparisons tests. Not all clones reach the TCRdb copy of this immuneACCESS table, which keeps in-frame sequences only. Checked studies attribute under half of the gap to unresolved V genes and leave the rest unexplained. That table supplies the V and J calls and clone size; D and trimming were determined from the DNA. The sample profile shows roughly 150,000 clones; approximately 90% of them were found once. Around 0.98% of the sample goes to the ten largest clones.

The V end gives up 3 bases and the J end 4 bases, leaving 3 bases in the junction not matched to a gene. CDR1 and CDR2 (SGHNT, YYREEE) derive from the germline V gene (reference sequence). The CDR3, from cysteine to phenylalanine, totals 13 residues. The entry retains the CDR3 DNA only, 39 bases that are in frame from base 1. To note about this clone: Its antigen is currently not known. Per-base qualities were not stored, and no clone one base away is much larger.

The sequence was collected from an adult who received the AZD1222 COVID-19 vaccine. This sample comprised peripheral blood, obtained 28 days after the second AZD1222 dose. Here the chain combines TRBV5-4 and TRBJ2-7, and 8 junctional nucleotides match TRBD1. Read as DNA, the sequence is TGTGCCAGCAGCTACGACAGGGGTTACGAGCAGTACTTC. This is translated as CASSYDRGYEQYF.